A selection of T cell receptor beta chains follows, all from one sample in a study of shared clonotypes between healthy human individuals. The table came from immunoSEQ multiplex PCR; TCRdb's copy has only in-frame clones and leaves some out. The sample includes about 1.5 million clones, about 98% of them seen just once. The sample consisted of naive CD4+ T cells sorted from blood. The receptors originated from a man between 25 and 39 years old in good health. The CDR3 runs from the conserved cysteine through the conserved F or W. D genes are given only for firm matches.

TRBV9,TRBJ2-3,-,TGTGCCAGCAGCGTAGATCAGGGTACAGATACGCAGTATTTT,CASSVDQGTDTQYF
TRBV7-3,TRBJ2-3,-,TGTGCCAGCAGCTCATACGGACTACCGACAGATACGCAGTATTTT,CASSSYGLPTDTQYF
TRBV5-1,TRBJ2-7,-,TGCGCCAGCAGCCCGAGACTTACGGGGTCCTACGAGCAGTACTTC,CASSPRLTGSYEQYF
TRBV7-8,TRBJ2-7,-,TGTGCCAGCAGCTTAGCCCCCGACAGCTCCTACGAGCAGTACTTC,CASSLAPDSSYEQYF
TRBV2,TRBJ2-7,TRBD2,TGTGCCAGCAGTGGACCTAGCGGGAGCTCCTACGAGCAGTACTTC,CASSGPSGSSYEQYF
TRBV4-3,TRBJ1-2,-,TGCGCCAGCAGCCGGACTGAGGGATACTATGGCTACACCTTC,CASSRTEGYYGYTF
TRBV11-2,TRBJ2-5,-,TGTGCCAGCAGCCCCCAGGACAGTTCCCAAGAGACCCAGTACTTC,CASSPQDSSQETQYF
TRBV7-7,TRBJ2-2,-,TGTGCCAGCAGGGGGCCCGGGGAGCTGTTTTTT,CASRGPGELFF
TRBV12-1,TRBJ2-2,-,TGTGCCAGCATCTGGCAGGCCGGGGAGCTGTTTTTT,CASIWQAGELFF
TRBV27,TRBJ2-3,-,TGTGCCAGCAGTCAACTATCTATTCACCTCACAGATACGCAGTATTTT,CASSQLSIHLTDTQYF
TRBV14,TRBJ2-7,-,TGTGCCAGCAGCCAGAAGGGTAACGAGCAGTACTTC,CASSQKGNEQYF
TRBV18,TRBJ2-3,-,TGTGCCAGCTCACCACTCCGGTTAGGTAGCACAGATACGCAGTATTTT,CASSPLRLGSTDTQYF
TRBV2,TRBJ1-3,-,TGTGCCAGCAGGGACACAGCCTTCAGAAACACCATATATTTT,CASRDTAFRNTIYF
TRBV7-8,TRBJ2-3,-,TGTGCCAGCAGCTTAGGGCATCGTAAGGGGACCCTCAGGGCAGATACGCAGTATTTT,CASSLGHRKGTLRADTQYF
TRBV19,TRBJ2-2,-,TGTGCCAGTAGTATAGGTCTAGGAACCGGGGAGCTGTTTTTT,CASSIGLGTGELFF
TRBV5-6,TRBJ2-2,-,TGTGCCAGCAGCACGCACGTGAGCAGCGGGGAGCTGTTTTTT,CASSTHVSSGELFF